This T cell receptor beta chain was sequenced in a study of response to subunit inactivated influenza vaccine. The sample holds many counts of this clonotype. No antigen is known for it. The ends were cut back, 5 bases at V and 1 base at J, with 9 bases in the middle. The germline gives CDR1 SQVTM, CDR2 ANQGSEA. This CDR3 has 12 amino acids. Study-wide points: Each seasonal influenza vaccination recruits few new T cells, the authors suggested.

Using its own MiXCR run on the RT-PCR reads, TCRdb lists one record per CDR3 protein. This repertoire shows roughly 760,000 distinct CDR3 sequences, about 20% found once; its top ten account for around 9.6%. This clonotype was sampled from a man aged 45-65 years who received an inactivated influenza vaccine. V and J are TRBV29-1 and TRBJ2-7, with D possibly being TRBD2 (6 bases). Sequencing was performed on PBMCs from blood, taken roughly 5 days after vaccination. CDR3 sequence: CSVTGLSYEQYF. The CDR3 DNA is TGCAGCGTTACGGGACTTTCCTACGAGCAGTACTTC.